This T cell receptor (beta chain) was documented in a study of T cell responses to AZD1222 COVID-19 vaccine. Turning to the study itself: Second-dose schedules of about 4 or about 12 weeks were combined. Findings and limits, study-wide: Vaccine-related CD4 TCRs covered spike, predominating at 160-218 and 743-854. Close to half of spike-specific TCRs reportedly recognize unmutated variant regions.

The germline V gene encodes CDR1 MNHNY and CDR2 SVGAGI (reference sequence). V was cut by 0 bases and J by 3 bases, with 3 bases left in between. This CDR3 is 12 amino acids long. The table came from immunoSEQ multiplex PCR; TCRdb's copy has only in-frame clones and leaves some out. Of tens of thousands of clones in the sample, around 90% were seen once. As to this clone: What it binds is not known.

The clonotype originates from an adult in good health. The genes are TRBV6-6 and TRBJ2-7; the D is unclear. The input for sequencing was peripheral blood, taken on day 0 of AZD1222 vaccination. The CDR3 is CASSYSIYEQYF. The CDR3 region has the DNA TGTGCCAGCAGTTACTCGATCTACGAGCAGTACTTC.